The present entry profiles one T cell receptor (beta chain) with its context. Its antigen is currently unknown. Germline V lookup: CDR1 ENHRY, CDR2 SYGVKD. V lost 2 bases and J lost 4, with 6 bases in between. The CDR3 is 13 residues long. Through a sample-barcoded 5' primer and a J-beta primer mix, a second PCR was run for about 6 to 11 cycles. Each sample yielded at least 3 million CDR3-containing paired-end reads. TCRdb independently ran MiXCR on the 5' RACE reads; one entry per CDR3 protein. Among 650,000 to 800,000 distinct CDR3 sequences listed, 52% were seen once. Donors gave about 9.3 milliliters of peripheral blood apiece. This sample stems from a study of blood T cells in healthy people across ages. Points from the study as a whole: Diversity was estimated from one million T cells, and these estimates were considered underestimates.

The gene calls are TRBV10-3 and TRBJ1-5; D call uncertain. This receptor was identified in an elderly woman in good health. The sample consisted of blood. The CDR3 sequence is CAISEGPNQPQHF. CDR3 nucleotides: TGTGCCATCAGTGAGGGGCCAAATCAGCCCCAGCATTTT.